The entry below gives a single TCR beta chain sequence along with its context. V lost 4 bases to trimming and J lost 7 bases; unmatched junction nucleotides: 9. CDR1 is DFQATT, CDR2 SNEGSKA, per germline (reference sequence). The CDR3 has 14 amino acids. Original handling: Amplifying reference gene primers gave estimates of nucleated cell counts. Sequencing was performed with immunoSEQ multiplex PCR; in TCRdb, only in-frame clones are kept and a portion is missing. That table gives V, J and clone size, and the DNA gave D and trimming. This table holds approximately 390,000 clones, 90% found once. The data are from a study of blood T cell repertoires in COVID-19. As for the study in general: Nucleic acid was either cDNA or gDNA, and it came from T cells, B-cell-depleted T cells, or PBMCs.

This receptor was obtained from a man younger than 35 with active or convalescent COVID-19. The chain is built from TRBV20-1 and TRBJ2-1; the match to TRBD1 covers 8 bases. Input material: peripheral blood. The CDR3 sequence is CSATDRGFTNEQFF. The DNA for the CDR3 is TGCAGTGCTACTGACAGGGGTTTTACGAATGAGCAGTTCTTC.